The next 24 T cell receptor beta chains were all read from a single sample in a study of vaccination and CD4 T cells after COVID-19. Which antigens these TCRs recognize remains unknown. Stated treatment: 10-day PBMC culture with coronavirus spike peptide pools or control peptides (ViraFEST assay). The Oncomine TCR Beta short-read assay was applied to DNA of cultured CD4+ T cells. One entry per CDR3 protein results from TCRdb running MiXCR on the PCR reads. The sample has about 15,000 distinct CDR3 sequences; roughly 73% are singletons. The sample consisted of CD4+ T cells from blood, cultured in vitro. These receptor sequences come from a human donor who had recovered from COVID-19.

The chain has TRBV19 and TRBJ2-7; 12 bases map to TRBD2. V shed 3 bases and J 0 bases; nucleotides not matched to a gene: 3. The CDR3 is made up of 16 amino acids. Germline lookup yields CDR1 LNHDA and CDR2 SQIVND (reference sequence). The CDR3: CASSIRTSGTSYEQYF. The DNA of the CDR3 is TGTGCCAGTAGTATCCGGACTAGCGGGACCTCCTACGAGCAGTACTTC.

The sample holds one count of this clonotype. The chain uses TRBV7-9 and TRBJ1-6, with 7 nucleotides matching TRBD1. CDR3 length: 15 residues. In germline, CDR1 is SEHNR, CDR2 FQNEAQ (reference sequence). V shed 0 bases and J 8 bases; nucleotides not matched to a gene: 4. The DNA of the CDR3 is TGTGCCAGCAGCTTAGCGACAGGGTCTTATTCACCCCTCCACTTT. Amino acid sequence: CASSLATGSYSPLHF.

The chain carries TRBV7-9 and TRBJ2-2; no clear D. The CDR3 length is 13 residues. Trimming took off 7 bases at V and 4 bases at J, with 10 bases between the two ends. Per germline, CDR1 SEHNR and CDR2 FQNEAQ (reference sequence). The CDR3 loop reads CASNLSPTGELFF. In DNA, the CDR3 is TGTGCCAGCAACCTGAGTCCCACCGGGGAGCTGTTTTTT. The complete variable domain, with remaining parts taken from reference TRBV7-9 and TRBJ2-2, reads DTGVSQNPRHKITKRGQNVTFRCDPISEHNRLYWYRQTLGQGPEFLTYFQNEAQLEKSRLLSDRFSAERPKGSFSTLEIQRTEQGDSAMYLCASNLSPTGELFFGEGSRLTVL.

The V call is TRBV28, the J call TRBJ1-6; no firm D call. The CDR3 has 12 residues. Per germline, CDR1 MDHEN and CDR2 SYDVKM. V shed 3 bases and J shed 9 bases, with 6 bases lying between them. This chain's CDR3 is CASSFLTSPLHF. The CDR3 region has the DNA TGTGCCAGCAGTTTTTTAACTTCACCCCTCCACTTT.

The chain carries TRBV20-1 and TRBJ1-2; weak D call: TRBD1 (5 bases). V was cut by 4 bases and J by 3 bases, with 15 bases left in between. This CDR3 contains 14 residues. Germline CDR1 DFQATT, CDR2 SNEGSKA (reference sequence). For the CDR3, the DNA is TGCAGTGCTATCCTTGGTGGCAGGGACTATGGCTACACCTTC. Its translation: CSAILGGRDYGYTF.

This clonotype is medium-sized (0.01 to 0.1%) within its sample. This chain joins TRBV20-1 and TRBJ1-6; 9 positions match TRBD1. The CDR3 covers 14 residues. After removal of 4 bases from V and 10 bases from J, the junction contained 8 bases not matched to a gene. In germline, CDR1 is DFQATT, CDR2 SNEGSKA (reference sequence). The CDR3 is CSATLGTGWSPLHF. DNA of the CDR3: TGCAGTGCTACTTTAGGGACAGGGTGGTCACCCCTCCACTTT.

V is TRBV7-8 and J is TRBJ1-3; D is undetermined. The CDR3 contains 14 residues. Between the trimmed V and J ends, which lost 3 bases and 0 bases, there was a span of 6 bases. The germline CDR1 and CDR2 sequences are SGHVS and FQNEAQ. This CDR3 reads CASSLTSSGNTIYF. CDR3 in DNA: TGTGCCAGCAGCTTGACCAGCTCTGGAAACACCATATATTTT.

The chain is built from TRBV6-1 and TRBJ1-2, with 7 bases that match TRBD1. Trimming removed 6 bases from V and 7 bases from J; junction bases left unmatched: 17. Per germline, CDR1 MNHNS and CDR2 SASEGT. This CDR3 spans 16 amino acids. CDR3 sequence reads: CASSLNALGQESGYTF. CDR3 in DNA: TGTGCCAGCAGCCTAAACGCTCTTGGACAGGAGAGTGGCTACACCTTC.

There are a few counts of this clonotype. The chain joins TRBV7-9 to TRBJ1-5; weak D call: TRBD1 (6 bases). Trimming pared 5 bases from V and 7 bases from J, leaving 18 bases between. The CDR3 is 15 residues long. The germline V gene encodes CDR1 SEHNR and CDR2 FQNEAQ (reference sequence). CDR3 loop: CASSPLQGPYQPQHF. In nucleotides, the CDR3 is TGTGCCAGCAGCCCCCTACAGGGACCGTACCAGCCCCAGCATTTT.

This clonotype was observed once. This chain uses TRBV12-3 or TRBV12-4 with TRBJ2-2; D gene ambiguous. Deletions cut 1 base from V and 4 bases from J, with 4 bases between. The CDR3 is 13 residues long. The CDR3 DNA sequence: TGTGCCAGCAGTTTAGTCGGCACCGGGGAGCTGTTTTTT. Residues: CASSLVGTGELFF.

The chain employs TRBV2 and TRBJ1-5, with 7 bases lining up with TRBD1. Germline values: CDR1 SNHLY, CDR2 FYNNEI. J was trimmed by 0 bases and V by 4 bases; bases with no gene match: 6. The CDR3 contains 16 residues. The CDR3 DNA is TGTGCCAGCAGTGGAGGACAGGCAAATAGCAATCAGCCCCAGCATTTT. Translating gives CASSGGQANSNQPQHF. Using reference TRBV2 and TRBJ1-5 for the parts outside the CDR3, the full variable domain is EPEVTQTPSHQVTQMGQEVILRCVPISNHLYFYWYRQILGQKVEFLVSFYNNEISEKSEIFDDQFSVERPDGSNFTLKIRSTKLEDSAMYFCASSGGQANSNQPQHFGDGTRLSIL.

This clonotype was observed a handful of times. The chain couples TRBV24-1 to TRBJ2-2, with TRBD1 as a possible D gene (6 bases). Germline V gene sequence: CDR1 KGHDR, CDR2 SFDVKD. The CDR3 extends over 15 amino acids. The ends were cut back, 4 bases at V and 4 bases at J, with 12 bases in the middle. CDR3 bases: TGTGCCACCAGTGACCGGACAGACCCCACCGGGGAGCTGTTTTTT. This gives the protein CATSDRTDPTGELFF.

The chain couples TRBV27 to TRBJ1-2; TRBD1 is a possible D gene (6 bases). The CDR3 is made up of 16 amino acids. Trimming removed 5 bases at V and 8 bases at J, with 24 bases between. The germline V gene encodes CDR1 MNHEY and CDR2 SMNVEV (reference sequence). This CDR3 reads CASSPRSGPGASGYTF. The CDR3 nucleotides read TGTGCCAGCAGTCCCCGATCCGGGCCGGGGGCATCCGGCTACACCTTC.

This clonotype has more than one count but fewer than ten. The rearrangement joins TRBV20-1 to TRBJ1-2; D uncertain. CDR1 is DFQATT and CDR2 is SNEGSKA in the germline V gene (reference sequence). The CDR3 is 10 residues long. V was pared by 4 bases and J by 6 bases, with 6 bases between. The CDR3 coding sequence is TGCAGTGCTATCTCGCATGGCTACACCTTC. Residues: CSAISHGYTF.

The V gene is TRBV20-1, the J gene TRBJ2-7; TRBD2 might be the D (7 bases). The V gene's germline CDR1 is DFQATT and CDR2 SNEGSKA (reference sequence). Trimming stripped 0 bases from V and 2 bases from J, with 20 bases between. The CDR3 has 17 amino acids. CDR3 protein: CSAREPRGRGRTYEQYF. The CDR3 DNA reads TGCAGTGCTAGAGAACCCCGGGGGAGGGGGAGGACCTACGAGCAGTACTTC.

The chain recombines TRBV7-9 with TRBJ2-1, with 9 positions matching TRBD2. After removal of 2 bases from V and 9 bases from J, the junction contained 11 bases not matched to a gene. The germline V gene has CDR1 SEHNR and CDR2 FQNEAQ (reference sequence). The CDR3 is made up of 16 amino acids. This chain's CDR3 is CASSLSGTSLAAEQFF. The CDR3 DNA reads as TGTGCCAGCAGCTTATCTGGGACTAGCCTAGCCGCTGAGCAGTTCTTC.

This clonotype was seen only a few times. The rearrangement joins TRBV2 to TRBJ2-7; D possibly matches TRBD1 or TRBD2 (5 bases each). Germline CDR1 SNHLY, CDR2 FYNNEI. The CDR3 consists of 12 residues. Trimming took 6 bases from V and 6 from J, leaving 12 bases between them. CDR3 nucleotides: TGTGCCAGCAGGACGGACGGGACCGAGCAGTACTTC. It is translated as CASRTDGTEQYF.

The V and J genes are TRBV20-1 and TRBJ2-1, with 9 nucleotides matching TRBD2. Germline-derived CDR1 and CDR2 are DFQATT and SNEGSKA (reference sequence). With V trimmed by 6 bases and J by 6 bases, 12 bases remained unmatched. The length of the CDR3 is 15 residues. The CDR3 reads CSAPSGLAGFNEQFF. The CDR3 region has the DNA TGCAGTGCCCCTTCCGGGCTAGCGGGATTCAATGAGCAGTTCTTC.

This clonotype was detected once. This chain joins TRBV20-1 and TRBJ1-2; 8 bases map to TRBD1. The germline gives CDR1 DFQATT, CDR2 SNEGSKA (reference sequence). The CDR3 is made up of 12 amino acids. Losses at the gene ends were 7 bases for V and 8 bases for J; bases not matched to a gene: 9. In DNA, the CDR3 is TGCAGTGTCGTGGACAGGGTCCCAGGCTACACCTTC. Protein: CSVVDRVPGYTF.

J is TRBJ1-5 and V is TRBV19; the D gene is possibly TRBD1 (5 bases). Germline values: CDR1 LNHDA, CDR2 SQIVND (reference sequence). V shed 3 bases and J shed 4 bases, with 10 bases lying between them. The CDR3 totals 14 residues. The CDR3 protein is CASSIRQGNQPQHF. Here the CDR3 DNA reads TGTGCCAGTAGTATTCGGCAGGGTAATCAGCCCCAGCATTTT.

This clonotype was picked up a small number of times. The CDR3 DNA reads as TGTGCCAGCAGTTCAGCGGGAGGGGGAACCTACGAGCAGTACTTC. The encoded protein is CASSSAGGGTYEQYF. The chain has TRBV6-2 or TRBV6-3 and TRBJ2-7; the match to TRBD2 covers 10 bases. After removal of 4 bases from V and 2 bases from J, the junction contained 5 bases not matched to a gene. The CDR3 is 15 amino acids. CDR1 and CDR2 from the germline V gene are MNHEY and SVGEGT.

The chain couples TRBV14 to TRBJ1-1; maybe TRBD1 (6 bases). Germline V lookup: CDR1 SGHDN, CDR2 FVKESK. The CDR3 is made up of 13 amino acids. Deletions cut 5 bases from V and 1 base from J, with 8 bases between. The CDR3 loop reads CASSSTGNTEAFF. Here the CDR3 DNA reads TGTGCCAGCAGCTCGACAGGGAACACTGAAGCTTTCTTT.

The CDR3 here is CASRSSEGEVNQPQHF. DNA for the CDR3: TGTGCCAGCAGATCCTCGGAGGGGGAAGTCAATCAGCCCCAGCATTTT. The V gene is TRBV27, the J gene TRBJ1-5; D perhaps matches TRBD1 (6 bases). The CDR3 has 16 amino acids. In germline, CDR1 is MNHEY, CDR2 SMNVEV (reference sequence). Trimming pared 6 bases from V and 3 bases from J, leaving 18 bases between.

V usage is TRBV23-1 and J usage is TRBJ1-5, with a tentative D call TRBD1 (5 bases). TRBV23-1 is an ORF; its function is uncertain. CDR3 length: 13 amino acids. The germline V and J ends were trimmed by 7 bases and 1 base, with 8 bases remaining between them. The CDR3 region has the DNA TGCGCCAGCACACGGGGGAGCAATCAGCCCCAGCATTTT. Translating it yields CASTRGSNQPQHF.